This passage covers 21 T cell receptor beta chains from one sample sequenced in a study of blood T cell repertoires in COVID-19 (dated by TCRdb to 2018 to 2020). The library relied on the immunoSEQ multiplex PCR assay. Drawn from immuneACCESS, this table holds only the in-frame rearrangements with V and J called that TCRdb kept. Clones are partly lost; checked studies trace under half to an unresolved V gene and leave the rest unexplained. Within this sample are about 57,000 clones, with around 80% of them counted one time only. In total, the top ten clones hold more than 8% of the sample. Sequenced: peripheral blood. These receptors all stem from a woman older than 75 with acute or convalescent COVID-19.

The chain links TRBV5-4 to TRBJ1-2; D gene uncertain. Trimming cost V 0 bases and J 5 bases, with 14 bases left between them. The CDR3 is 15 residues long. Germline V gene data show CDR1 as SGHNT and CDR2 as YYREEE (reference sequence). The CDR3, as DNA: TGTGCCAGCAGCTTGGCCGAACAGCTTAGGTATGGCTACACCTTC. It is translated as CASSLAEQLRYGYTF.

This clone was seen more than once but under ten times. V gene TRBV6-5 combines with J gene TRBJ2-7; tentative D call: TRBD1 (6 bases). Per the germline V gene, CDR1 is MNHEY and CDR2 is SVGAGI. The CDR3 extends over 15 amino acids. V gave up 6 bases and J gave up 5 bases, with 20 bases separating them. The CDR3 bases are TGTGCCAGCAGCCCAGGGGCAGGCTCCCCTAACGAGCAGTACTTC. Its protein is CASSPGAGSPNEQYF.

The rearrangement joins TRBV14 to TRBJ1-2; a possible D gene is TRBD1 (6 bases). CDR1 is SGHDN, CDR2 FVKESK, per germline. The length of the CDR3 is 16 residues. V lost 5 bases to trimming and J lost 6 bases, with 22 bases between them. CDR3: CASSYGQLYFADGYTF. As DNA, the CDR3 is TGTGCCAGCAGCTACGGACAGTTGTATTTTGCGGATGGCTACACCTTC.

CDR3: CASSETVGTANYGYTF. CDR3 nucleotide sequence: TGTGCCAGCAGTGAGACCGTCGGTACAGCTAACTATGGCTACACCTTC. The J gene is TRBJ1-2, the V gene TRBV2, with D unclear. The V end was cut by 3 bases, the J end by 0 bases, with 14 bases between. The CDR3 loop spans 16 amino acids. The germline CDR1 and CDR2 sequences are SNHLY and FYNNEI.

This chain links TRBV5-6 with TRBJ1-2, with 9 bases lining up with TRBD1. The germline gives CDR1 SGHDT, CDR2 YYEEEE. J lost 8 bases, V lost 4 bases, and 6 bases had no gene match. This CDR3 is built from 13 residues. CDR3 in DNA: TGTGCCAGCAGCAGGGACAGGGTAGGGGGCTACACCTTC. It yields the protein CASSRDRVGGYTF.

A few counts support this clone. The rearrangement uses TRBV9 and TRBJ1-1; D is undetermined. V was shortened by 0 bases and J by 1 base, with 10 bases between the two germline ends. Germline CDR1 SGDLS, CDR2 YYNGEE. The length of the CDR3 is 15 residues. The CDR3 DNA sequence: TGTGCCAGCAGCGTAGCTGAGGGCGAGAACACTGAAGCTTTCTTT. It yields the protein CASSVAEGENTEAFF.

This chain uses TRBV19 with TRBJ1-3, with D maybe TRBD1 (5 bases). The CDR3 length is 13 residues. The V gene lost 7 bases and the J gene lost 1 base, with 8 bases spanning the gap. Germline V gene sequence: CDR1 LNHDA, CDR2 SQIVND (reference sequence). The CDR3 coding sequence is TGTGCCAGTAACCAGGGTTCTGGAAACACCATATATTTT. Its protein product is CASNQGSGNTIYF.

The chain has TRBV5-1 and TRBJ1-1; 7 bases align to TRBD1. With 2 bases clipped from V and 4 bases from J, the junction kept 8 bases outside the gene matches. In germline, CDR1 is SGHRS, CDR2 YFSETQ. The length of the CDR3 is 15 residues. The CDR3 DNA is TGCGCCAGCAGCTTTCCCGACAGGGCAACCACTGAAGCTTTCTTT. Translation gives CASSFPDRATTEAFF.

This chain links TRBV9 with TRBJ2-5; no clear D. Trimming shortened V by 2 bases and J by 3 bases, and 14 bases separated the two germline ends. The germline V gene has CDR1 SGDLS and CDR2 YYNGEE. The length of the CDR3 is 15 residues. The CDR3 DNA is TGTGCCAGCAGCGTTTCCCCCCAAAGCGAAGAGACCCAGTACTTC. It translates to CASSVSPQSEETQYF.

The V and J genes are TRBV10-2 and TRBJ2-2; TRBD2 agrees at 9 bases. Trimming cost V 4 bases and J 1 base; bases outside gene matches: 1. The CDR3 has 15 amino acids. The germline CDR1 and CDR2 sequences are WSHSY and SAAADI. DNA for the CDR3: TGCGCCAGCAGTGCGCGGGAGGGGAACACCGGGGAGCTGTTTTTT. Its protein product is CASSAREGNTGELFF.

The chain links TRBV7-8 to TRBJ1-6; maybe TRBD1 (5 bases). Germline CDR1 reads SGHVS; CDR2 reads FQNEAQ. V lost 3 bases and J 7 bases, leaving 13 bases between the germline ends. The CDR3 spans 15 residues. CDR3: CASSLPGGGNSPLHF. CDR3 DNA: TGTGCCAGCAGCTTGCCCGGGGGGGGGAATTCACCCCTCCACTTT.

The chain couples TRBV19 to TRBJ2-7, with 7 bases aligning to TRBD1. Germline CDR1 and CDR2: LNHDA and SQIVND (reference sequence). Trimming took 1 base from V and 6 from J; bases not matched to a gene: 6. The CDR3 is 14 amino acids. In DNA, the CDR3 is TGTGCCAGTAGTATAGGGACAGGAACTGGCGAGCAGTACTTC. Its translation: CASSIGTGTGEQYF.

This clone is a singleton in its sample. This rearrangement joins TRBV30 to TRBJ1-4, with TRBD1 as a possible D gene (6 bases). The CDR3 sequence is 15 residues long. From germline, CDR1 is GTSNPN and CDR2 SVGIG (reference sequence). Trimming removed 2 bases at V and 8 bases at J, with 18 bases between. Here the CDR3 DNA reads TGTGCCTGGAGTCACCCAGAAGGGGGTTACGAAAAACTGTTTTTT. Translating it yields CAWSHPEGGYEKLFF. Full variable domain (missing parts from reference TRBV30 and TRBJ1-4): SQTIHQWPATLVQPVGSPLSLECTVEGTSNPNLYWYRQAAGRGLQLLFYSVGIGQISSEVPQNLSASRPQDRQFILSSKKLLLSDSGFYLCAWSHPEGGYEKLFFGSGTQLSVL.

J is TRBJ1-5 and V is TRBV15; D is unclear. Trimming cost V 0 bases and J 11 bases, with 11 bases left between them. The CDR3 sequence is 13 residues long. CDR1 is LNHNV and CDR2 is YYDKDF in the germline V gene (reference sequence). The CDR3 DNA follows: TGTGCCACCAGCAGAGACAAGAGAACGACCCAGCATTTT. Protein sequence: CATSRDKRTTQHF.

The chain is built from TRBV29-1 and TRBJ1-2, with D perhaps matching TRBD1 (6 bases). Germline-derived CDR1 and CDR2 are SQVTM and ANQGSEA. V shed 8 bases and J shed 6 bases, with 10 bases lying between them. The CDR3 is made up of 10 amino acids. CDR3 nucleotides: TGCAGCTTAGGGGGTGATGGCTACACCTTC. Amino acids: CSLGGDGYTF.

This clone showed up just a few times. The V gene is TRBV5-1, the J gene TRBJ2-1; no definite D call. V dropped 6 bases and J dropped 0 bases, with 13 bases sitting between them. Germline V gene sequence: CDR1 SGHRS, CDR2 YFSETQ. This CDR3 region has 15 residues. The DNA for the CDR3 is TGCGCCAGCACTAGAGATCGAAGCTCCTACAATGAGCAGTTCTTC. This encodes CASTRDRSSYNEQFF. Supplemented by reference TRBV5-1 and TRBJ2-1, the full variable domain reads KAGVTQTPRYLIKTRGQQVTLSCSPISGHRSVSWYQQTPGQGLQFLFEYFSETQRNKGNFPGRFSGRQFSNSRSEMNVSTLELGDSALYLCASTRDRSSYNEQFFGPGTRLTVL.

CDR3 coding DNA: TGTGCCAGCAGCCAAGCTGGGCAGGGGTCTGGCTACACCTTC. Translation gives CASSQAGQGSGYTF. This sequence joins TRBV4-2 and TRBJ1-2, with D possibly being TRBD1 (6 bases). The CDR3 loop spans 14 amino acids. CDR1 and CDR2 from the germline V gene are LGHNA and YNFKEQ. V was trimmed by 1 base and J by 7 bases, leaving 13 bases between them.

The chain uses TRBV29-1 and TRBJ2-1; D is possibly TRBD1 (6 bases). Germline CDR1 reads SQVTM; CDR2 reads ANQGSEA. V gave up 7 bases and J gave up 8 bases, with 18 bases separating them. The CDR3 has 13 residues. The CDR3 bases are TGCAGCGCGAGCGCCGGACAGCGCTATGAGCAGTTCTTC. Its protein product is CSASAGQRYEQFF.

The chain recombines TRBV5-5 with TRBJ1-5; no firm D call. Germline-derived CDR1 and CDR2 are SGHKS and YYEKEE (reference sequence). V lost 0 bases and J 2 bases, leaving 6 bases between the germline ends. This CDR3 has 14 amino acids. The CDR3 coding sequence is TGTGCCAGCAGCTTGGGAGGAGGCAATCAGCCCCAGCATTTT. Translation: CASSLGGGNQPQHF.

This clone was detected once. The CDR3, as DNA: TGTGCCAGCAGTGAAGTAGGACAGGGTTACAATCAGCCCCAGCATTTT. It encodes CASSEVGQGYNQPQHF. This chain links TRBV2 with TRBJ1-5; 8 nucleotides agree with TRBD1. CDR3 length equals 16 residues. The ends lost 1 base at V and 3 bases at J; junction bases unmatched: 5. The germline CDR1 and CDR2 sequences are SNHLY and FYNNEI. Filled out from reference TRBV2 and TRBJ1-5, the complete variable domain reads EPEVTQTPSHQVTQMGQEVILRCVPISNHLYFYWYRQILGQKVEFLVSFYNNEISEKSEIFDDQFSVERPDGSNFTLKIRSTKLEDSAMYFCASSEVGQGYNQPQHFGDGTRLSIL.

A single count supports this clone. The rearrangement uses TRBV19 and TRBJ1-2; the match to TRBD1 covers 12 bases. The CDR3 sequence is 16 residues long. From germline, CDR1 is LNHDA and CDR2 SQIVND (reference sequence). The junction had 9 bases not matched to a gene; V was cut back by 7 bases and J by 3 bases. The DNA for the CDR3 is TGTGCCAGTAACTCCCCGGGACAGGGGGCAGACTATGGCTACACCTTC. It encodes CASNSPGQGADYGYTF.